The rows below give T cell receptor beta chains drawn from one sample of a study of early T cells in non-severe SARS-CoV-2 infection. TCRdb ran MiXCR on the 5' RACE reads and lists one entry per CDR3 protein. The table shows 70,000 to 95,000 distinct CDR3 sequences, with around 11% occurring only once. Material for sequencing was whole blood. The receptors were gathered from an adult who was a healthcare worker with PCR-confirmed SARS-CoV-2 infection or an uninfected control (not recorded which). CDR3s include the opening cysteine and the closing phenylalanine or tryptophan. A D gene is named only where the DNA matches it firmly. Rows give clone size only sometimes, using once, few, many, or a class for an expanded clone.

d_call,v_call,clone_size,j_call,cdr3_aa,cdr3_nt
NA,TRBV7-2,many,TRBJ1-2,CASSLTGGEGYTF,TGTGCCAGCAGCTTAACGGGGGGAGAGGGCTACACCTTC
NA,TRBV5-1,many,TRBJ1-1,CASSLGGRTNTEAFF,TGCGCCAGCAGCTTGGGGGGCCGTACTAACACTGAAGCTTTCTTT
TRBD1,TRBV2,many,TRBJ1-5,CASTVGTGGNQPQHF,TGTGCCAGCACGGTAGGGACAGGGGGCAATCAGCCCCAGCATTTT
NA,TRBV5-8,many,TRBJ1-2,CASSLAGGNGYTF,TGTGCCAGCAGCTTGGCGGGCGGGAATGGCTACACCTTC
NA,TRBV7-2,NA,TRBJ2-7,CASSPDPTGLRYEQYF,TGTGCCAGCAGCCCAGACCCCACAGGGTTGAGGTACGAGCAGTACTTC
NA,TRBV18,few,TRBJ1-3,CASSPQTVSGNTIYF,TGTGCCAGCTCACCCCAAACTGTCTCTGGAAACACCATATATTTT
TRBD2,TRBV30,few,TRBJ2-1,CAWSVRLAGVPSSYNEQFF,TGTGCCTGGAGTGTACGACTAGCGGGGGTCCCCAGCTCCTACAATGAGCAGTTCTTC
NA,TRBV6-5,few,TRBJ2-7,CASSMGSGRDISYEQYF,TGTGCCAGCAGTATGGGCTCCGGCCGGGACATCTCCTACGAGCAGTACTTC
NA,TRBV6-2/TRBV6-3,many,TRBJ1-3,CASSVTDHPTDTIYF,TGTGCCAGCAGTGTAACGGACCACCCGACAGACACCATATATTTT
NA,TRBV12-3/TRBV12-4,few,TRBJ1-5,CASTTGVRQPQHF,TGTGCCAGCACCACGGGGGTACGACAGCCCCAGCATTTT
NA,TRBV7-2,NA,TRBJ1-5,CASSYTINSNQPQHF,TGTGCCAGCAGTTACACAATTAATAGCAATCAGCCCCAGCATTTT
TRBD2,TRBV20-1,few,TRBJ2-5,CSARDPGRGAEQETQYF,TGCAGTGCTAGAGATCCTGGGCGGGGGGCCGAACAAGAGACCCAGTACTTC
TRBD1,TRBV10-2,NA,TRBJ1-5,CASSSGQGPSNQPQHF,TGCGCCAGCAGCTCGGGACAGGGACCCAGCAATCAGCCCCAGCATTTT
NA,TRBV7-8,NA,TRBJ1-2,CASSYPLGEKHYGYTF,TGTGCCAGCAGCTATCCCCTGGGGGAGAAACACTATGGCTACACCTTC
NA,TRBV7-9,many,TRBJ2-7,CASSFSGLPYEQYF,TGTGCCAGCAGTTTCTCAGGGCTCCCCTACGAGCAGTACTTC
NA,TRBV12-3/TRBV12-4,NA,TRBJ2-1,CASRVGDLSYNEQFF,TGTGCCAGCAGGGTTGGGGACTTATCCTACAATGAGCAGTTCTTC
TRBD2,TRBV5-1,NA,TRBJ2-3,CASSPRAGGLDTQYF,TGCGCCAGCTCCCCCCGGGCGGGGGGGCTGGATACGCAGTATTTT
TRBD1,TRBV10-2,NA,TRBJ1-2,CASKAQGVGYTF,TGCGCCAGCAAAGCACAGGGGGTGGGCTACACCTTC
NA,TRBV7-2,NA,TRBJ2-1,CASSPRAGFYNEQFF,TGTGCCAGCAGCCCCAGGGCGGGGTTCTACAATGAGCAGTTCTTC
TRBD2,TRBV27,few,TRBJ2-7,CASSLRSGLAGVYEQYF,TGTGCCAGCAGTTTAAGGTCGGGGCTAGCGGGTGTCTACGAGCAGTACTTC
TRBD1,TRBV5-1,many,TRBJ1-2,CASSAGTEVLGYTF,TGCGCCAGCAGCGCAGGGACAGAGGTTTTGGGCTACACCTTC
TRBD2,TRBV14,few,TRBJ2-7,CASSRGLAGIEQYF,TGTGCCAGCAGCCGGGGGCTAGCGGGGATCGAGCAGTACTTC
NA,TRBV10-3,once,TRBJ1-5,CVISEDGDQPQHF,TGTGTCATCAGTGAGGACGGGGATCAGCCCCAGCATTTT
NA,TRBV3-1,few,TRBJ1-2,CASSQGDTGPYGYTF,TGTGCCAGCAGCCAAGGAGACACAGGGCCCTATGGCTACACCTTC
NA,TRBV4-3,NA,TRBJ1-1,CASSQDARGTEAFF,TGCGCCAGCAGCCAAGATGCCAGGGGCACTGAAGCTTTCTTT
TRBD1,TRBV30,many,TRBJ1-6,CAWTGTANSPLHF,TGTGCCTGGACCGGGACAGCTAATTCACCCCTCCACTTT
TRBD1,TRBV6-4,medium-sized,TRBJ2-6,CASGPGQGDGANVLTF,TGTGCCAGCGGTCCCGGACAGGGGGACGGGGCCAACGTCCTGACTTTC
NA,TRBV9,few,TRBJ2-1,CASSVDRQGIPSYNEQFF,TGTGCCAGCAGCGTAGACCGTCAGGGGATCCCTTCCTACAATGAGCAGTTCTTC
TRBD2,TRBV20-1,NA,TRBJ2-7,CSASRTSGLTSSYEQYF,TGCAGTGCTAGCCGGACTAGCGGGCTCACTAGCTCCTACGAGCAGTACTTC
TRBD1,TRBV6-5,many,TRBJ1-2,CASSYSRQGVGYGYTF,TGTGCCAGCAGTTACTCGAGACAGGGGGTAGGGTATGGCTACACCTTC
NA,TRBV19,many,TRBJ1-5,CASSLGRYGNQPQHF,TGTGCCAGCTCTCTGGGGCGTTATGGCAATCAGCCCCAGCATTTT
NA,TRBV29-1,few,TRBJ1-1,CSVQALGTEAFF,TGCAGCGTACAGGCACTGGGCACTGAAGCTTTCTTT
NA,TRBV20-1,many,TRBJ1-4,CSASRGFATNEKLFF,TGCAGTGCTAGTCGGGGATTTGCAACTAATGAAAAACTGTTTTTT
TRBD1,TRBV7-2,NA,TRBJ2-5,CASSLTGQGLETQYF,TGTGCCAGCAGCCTCACGGGACAGGGGTTAGAGACCCAGTACTTC
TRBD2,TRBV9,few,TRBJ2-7,CASSPSGGVLDYEQYF,TGTGCCAGCAGCCCCAGCGGGGGGGTCCTTGACTACGAGCAGTACTTC
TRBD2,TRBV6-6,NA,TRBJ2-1,CASSPTGGSYNEQFF,TGTGCCAGCAGTCCGACGGGGGGCTCCTACAATGAGCAGTTCTTC
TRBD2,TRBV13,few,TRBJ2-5,CASSLRLAGDQETQYF,TGTGCCAGCAGCCTTAGACTAGCGGGGGACCAAGAGACCCAGTACTTC
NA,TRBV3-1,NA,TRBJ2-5,CASSHQNRGTSQYF,TGTGCCAGCAGCCATCAAAACCGGGGTACTTCCCAGTACTTC
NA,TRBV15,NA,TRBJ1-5,CATSTVVGAAQPQHF,TGTGCCACCAGCACGGTTGTCGGGGCGGCTCAGCCCCAGCATTTT
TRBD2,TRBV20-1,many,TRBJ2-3,CSAITRGLATDTQYF,TGCAGTGCTATTACTAGGGGACTAGCGACAGATACGCAGTATTTT
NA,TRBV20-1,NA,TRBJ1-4,CSAKAGASEKLFF,TGCAGTGCTAAGGCGGGCGCCTCTGAAAAACTGTTTTTT
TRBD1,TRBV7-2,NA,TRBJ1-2,CASSSKGAGYGYTF,TGTGCCAGCAGCTCAAAGGGGGCTGGGTATGGCTACACCTTC
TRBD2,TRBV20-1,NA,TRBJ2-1,CSARDSGGRGNEQFF,TGCAGTGCTAGAGATAGCGGGGGGCGTGGGAATGAGCAGTTCTTC
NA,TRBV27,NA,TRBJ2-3,CASRTEITDTQYF,TGTGCCAGCCGGACGGAGATCACAGATACGCAGTATTTT
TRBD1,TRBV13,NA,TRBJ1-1,CASSPVQGGAEAFF,TGTGCCAGCAGCCCTGTACAGGGGGGTGCTGAAGCTTTCTTT
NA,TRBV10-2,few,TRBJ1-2,CASSELQGTPYGYTF,TGCGCCAGCAGTGAACTACAGGGCACCCCCTATGGCTACACCTTC
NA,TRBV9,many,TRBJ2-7,CASSVGGTYEQYF,TGTGCCAGCAGCGTAGGGGGAACCTACGAGCAGTACTTC